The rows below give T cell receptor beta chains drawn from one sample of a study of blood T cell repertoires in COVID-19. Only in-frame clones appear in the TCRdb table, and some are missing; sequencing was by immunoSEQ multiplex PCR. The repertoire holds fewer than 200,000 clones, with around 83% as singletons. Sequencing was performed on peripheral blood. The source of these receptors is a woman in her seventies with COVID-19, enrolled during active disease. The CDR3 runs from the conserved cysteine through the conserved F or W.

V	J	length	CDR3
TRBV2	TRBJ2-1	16	CASSVSPAGGGNEQFF
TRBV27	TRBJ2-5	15	CASSLLGTGQETQYF
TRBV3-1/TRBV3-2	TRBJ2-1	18	CASSQDGGLAAAYNEQFF
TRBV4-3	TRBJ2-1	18	CASSQDLLGQGSRNEQFF
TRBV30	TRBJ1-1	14	CAWIQDRTNTEAFF
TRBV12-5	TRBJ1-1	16	CASEQGWFHENTEAFF
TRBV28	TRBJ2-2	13	CATQAANTGELFF
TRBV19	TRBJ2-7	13	CASSLSRTYEQYF
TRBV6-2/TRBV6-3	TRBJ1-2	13	CASTPGTGRGYTF
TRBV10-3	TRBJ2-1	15	CAISEASGSHNEQFF
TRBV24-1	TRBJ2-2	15	CATSADSPHDGELFF
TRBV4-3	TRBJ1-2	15	CASSQERGKGYGYTF
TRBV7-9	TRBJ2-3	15	CASSRGSGGTDTQYF
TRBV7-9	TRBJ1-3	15	CASSFPGTHGNTIYF
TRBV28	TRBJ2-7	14	CASSLTGVSYEQYF
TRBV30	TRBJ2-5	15	CAWSRTGKRQETQYF
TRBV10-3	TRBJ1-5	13	CAISESLNQPQHF
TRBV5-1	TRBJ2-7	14	CASSRGQGAYEQYF
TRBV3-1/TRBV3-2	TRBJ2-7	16	CASSLRGTSGSYEQYF
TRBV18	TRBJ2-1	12	CASSPYIGEQFF
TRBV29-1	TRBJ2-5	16	CSVALRDARYQETQYF
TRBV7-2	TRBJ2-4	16	CASSGGSGRRNNIQYF
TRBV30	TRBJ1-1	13	CAWSITGGTEAFF
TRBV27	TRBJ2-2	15	CASSTGQVGTGELFF
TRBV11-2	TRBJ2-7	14	CASSLISSSYEQYF
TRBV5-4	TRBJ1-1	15	CASSLRQGANTEAFF
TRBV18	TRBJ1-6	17	CASSPGQGTPDNSPLHF
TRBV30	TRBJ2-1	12	CAWTSGVGEQFF
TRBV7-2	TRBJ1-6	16	CASSLFGQQSPSPLHF
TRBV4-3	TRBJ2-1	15	CASSQDAGRYNEQFF
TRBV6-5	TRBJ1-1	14	CASSYDIFNTEAFF
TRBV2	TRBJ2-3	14	CASSDRSNTDTQYF
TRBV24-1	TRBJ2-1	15	CATSGSGGPYNEQFF
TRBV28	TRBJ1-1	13	CASSLRSGTEAFF
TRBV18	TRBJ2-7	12	CASSRGSYEQYF
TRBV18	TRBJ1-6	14	CASSRRQGGSPLHF
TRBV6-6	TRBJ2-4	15	CASSPQSGGGNIQYF
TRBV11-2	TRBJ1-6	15	CASSLLGQGNSPLHF
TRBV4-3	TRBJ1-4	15	CASSQLRDRDEKLFF
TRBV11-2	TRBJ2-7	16	CASSLVVGTRAYEQYF
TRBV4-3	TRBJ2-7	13	CASSAGPAYEQYF